This entry is about one T cell receptor beta chain. The specificity of this receptor is unknown. No much larger clone is present one base from it, and per-base qualities are unavailable. The CDR3 numbers 17 residues from cysteine through phenylalanine. Left in the record is the CDR3 DNA by itself, 51 bases read in frame from the first base. V has 0 bases trimmed and J has 4 bases trimmed; junction bases matching no gene number 8. Per the germline V gene, MNHEY is the CDR1 and SVGAGI is the CDR2. The data stem from a study of identical twins (dated by TCRdb to the mid-2010s). For context, the study as a whole: To test whether fetal clonotypes persist, this study deep-sequenced TCR alpha and beta repertoires from monozygotic twins, from unrelated adults of various ages, and from cord blood. Replicate twin experiments were performed at different times using different library preparation protocols to rule out contamination.

On the study overall, not on this receptor specifically: Compared with coincidental sharing between unrelated individuals, an excess of low generation-probability sequences was observed among out-of-frame TCR alpha sequences shared between twins. Invariant T cells such as MAIT and iNKT could partly confound zero-insertion analyses, although diverse VJ usage argued against such confounding for most clonotypes. The excess sharing between twins in beta out-of-frame sequences was weaker because fewer shared sequences reduced the signal-to-noise ratio. Because the same donors could not be followed over many years, the conclusions depended on cross-sectional statistical analysis. Abundant cord blood beta clonotypes had fewer insertions, young adult naive repertoires showed a similar but weaker trend, and memory repertoires showed no such trend. In monozygotic twins, out-of-frame TCR alpha sharing was systematically underestimated by recombination models, although the models agreed with sharing between unrelated individuals.

Library construction relied on 5' RACE. Instrument on record: Illumina HiSeq 2000. Template switching introduced a universal primer binding site; the final cDNA contained a unique molecular identifier, enabling accurate counting of TCR cDNA molecules. Specific primers in the conserved constant-segment region were used to synthesize first-strand cDNA for the TCR alpha and beta chains. To control for contamination, each cDNA library was double barcoded with a SMART-Mk sample barcode plus Illumina barcodes. TruSeq adapter sequences along with Illumina sample barcodes were introduced in two successive PCR steps. The Illumina HiSeq platform was used with custom primers to sequence TCR alpha and beta cDNA libraries. The paper's processing steps were these. MiGEC was used to process raw reads and extract unique molecular identifiers, and MiXCR was used to find CDR3 positions. Recombination models were inferred per individual with the repgenHMM and IGoR tools using an EM algorithm. The tcR package in R was used for shared clonotype analysis, with sharing normalized by the product of cloneset sizes. To study raw recombination without the effects of thymic and clonal selection, out-of-frame nonproductive sequences were analyzed. Using fastp trimming at Q25 and MiXCR clonotype assembly, TCRdb reanalyzed the public sequencing data and kept in-frame beta chains. Rows with a matching CDR3 protein are joined into one entry that keeps the most common DNA and genes. The V and J calls reflect TCRdb's pipeline rather than the authors' work. The sample table contains about 660,000 distinct CDR3 sequences; only one count was recorded for 8% to 9% of them. In total, the top ten clones hold about 0.98% of the sample.

All donors were healthy Caucasians. Three pairs of female monozygotic twins, all aged about 18 to 30 years, were included in the twin cohort. Peripheral blood mononuclear cells were used as the source from which RNA for TCR libraries was isolated. This same sample was also taken into another study, of yellow fever vaccine responses in identical twins. The other study reports the following: According to the authors, the vaccine-induced T cell response in identical twins seemed to be partly convergent and partly specific to each individual. In the study, vaccine-responding T cell clones were precisely tracked in identical twins.

The sequenced sample was PBMCs. The clonotype originates from a woman aged 18-29 years in good health. Recombination joined TRBV6-5 with TRBJ2-7, with 11 bases matching TRBD1. The sequenced DNA: TGTGCCAGCAGTTACTCAGCGGCAGGACAGGGGGCATACGAGCAGTACTTC. Translated, it gives CASSYSAAGQGAYEQYF.